This T cell receptor (beta chain) came from a study of shared clonotypes between healthy human individuals. The CDR3 loop spans 16 amino acids. V was clipped by 1 base and J by 2 bases; unmatched bases: 3. Germline V CDR1 and CDR2: SGHRS, YFSETQ. Clones were read by immunoSEQ multiplex PCR, and TCRdb kept only the in-frame ones, dropping some. The profile covers 2 million to 3 million clones, with 93% appearing a single time and 0.36% taken by the ten largest. A remark on this clone: The same CDR3 can be traced to other DNA sequences in this sample.

From CD4+ cells came CD45RA+ naive and CD45RA-negative memory subsets. The sequence derives from a man aged 18 to 30 in good health. Some clones in this sample may be carry-over from other donors' samples. The V gene is TRBV5-1, the J gene TRBJ2-1, with 10 positions matching TRBD2. Sequencing was carried out using naive CD4+ T cells from PBMCs. Subset noted: CD45RA+ positively selected. CDR3 sequence: CASSLITSGAYNEQFF. CDR3 in DNA: TGCGCCAGCAGCTTGATCACTAGCGGGGCCTACAATGAGCAGTTCTTC.